The 7 T cell receptor beta chains listed next were all sequenced from one sample in a study of OX40 agonist ivuxolimab in advanced cancers. Produced via immunoSEQ multiplex PCR; TCRdb's table is partial and in-frame only. The sample lists fewer than 80,000 clones; approximately 83% were seen once. The sequencing used CD4+ or CD8+ T cells sorted from blood, collected in a trial of the OX40 agonist ivuxolimab. These receptor sequences come from an adult with an advanced solid tumor such as melanoma, head and neck, liver or kidney cancer.

The chain links TRBV25-1 to TRBJ2-3, with D possibly matching TRBD1 (7 bases). Germline V gene sequence: CDR1 MGHDK, CDR2 SYGVNS. The V end lost 3 bases, the J end lost 7 bases, and 23 bases lay between the germline ends. This CDR3 spans 17 amino acids. CDR3 in amino acids: CASSDPFGGGTENTQYF. The CDR3 coding sequence is TGTGCCAGCAGTGACCCCTTCGGAGGGGGCACGGAGAATACGCAGTATTTT.

This clone has a single count. This chain links TRBV5-6 with TRBJ1-1; unclear D gene. Germline V CDR1 and CDR2: SGHDT, YYEEEE. Trimming took 1 base from V and 9 from J, leaving 10 bases between them. CDR3 length: 12 amino acids. CDR3 sequence reads: CASSLRSSQAFF. The CDR3 region has the DNA TGTGCCAGCAGCTTGCGAAGTTCACAAGCTTTCTTT.

The rearrangement uses TRBV15 and TRBJ1-3; tentative D call: TRBD1 (6 bases). This CDR3 is built from 17 residues. Trimming cost V 1 base and J 3 bases, with 16 bases left between them. CDR1 LNHNV and CDR2 YYDKDF come from the germline V gene (reference sequence). CDR3 protein: CATSRGQAQRGGNTIYF. CDR3 nucleotide sequence: TGTGCCACCAGCAGAGGACAGGCCCAAAGAGGTGGAAACACCATATATTTT.

This sequence joins TRBV19 and TRBJ2-7, with TRBD2 matching 14 bases. The CDR3 runs to 19 residues. V lost 9 bases and J lost 4; bases outside the gene matches: 20. Germline CDR1 LNHDA, CDR2 SQIVND (reference sequence). The CDR3 sequence is CASSQGTGTSGSFIYEQYF. The CDR3 region has the DNA TGTGCCAGCAGTCAAGGGACTGGGACTAGCGGGAGTTTTATATACGAGCAGTACTTC.

This clone was seen many times. The chain joins TRBV6-1 to TRBJ2-7, with TRBD2 matching over 14 bases. The V segment lost 3 bases and the J segment 1 base; nucleotides outside the gene matches: 2. CDR3 size: 16 residues. Germline V gene data show CDR1 as MNHNS and CDR2 as SASEGT. CDR3 amino acids: CASSEGTSGGSYEQYF. DNA of the CDR3: TGTGCCAGCAGTGAGGGGACTAGCGGGGGTTCCTACGAGCAGTACTTC.

The V call is TRBV12-5, the J call TRBJ2-2; D is unresolved. Trimming took 2 bases from V and 9 from J, leaving 10 bases between them. Per germline, CDR1 LGHNT and CDR2 FRNRAP. The CDR3 runs 13 residues. The CDR3 nucleotides are TGTGCTAGTGGTTTGCCCCGTCCCAGGGAGCTGTTTTTT. Protein product: CASGLPRPRELFF.

CDR3 in amino acids: CASSLRQEKLFF. CDR3 DNA sequence: TGTGCCAGCAGCTTACGACAAGAAAAACTGTTTTTT. The V and J genes are TRBV7-2 and TRBJ1-4; D not certain. This CDR3 is 12 amino acids long. Trimming stripped 2 bases from V and 8 bases from J, with 6 bases between. Germline V gene lookup returns CDR1 SGHTA and CDR2 FQGNSA.